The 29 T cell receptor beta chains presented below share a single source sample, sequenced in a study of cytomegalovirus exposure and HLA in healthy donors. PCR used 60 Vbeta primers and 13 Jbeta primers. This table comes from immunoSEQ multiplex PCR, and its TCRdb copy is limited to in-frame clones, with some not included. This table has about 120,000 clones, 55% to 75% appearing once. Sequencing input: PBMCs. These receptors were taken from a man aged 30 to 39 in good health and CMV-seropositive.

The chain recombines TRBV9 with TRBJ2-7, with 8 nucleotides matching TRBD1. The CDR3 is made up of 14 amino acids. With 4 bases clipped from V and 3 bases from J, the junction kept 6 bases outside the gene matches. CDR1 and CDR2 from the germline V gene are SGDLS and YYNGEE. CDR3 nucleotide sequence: TGTGCCAGCAGCCCTGGACAGGGCCTCTACGAGCAGTACTTC. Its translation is CASSPGQGLYEQYF.

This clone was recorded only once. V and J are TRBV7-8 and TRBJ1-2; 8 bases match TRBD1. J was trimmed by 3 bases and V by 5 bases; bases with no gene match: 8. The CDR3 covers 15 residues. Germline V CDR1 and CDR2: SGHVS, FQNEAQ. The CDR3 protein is CASSTRQGWDYGYTF. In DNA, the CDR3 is TGTGCCAGCAGCACCCGACAGGGGTGGGACTATGGCTACACCTTC.

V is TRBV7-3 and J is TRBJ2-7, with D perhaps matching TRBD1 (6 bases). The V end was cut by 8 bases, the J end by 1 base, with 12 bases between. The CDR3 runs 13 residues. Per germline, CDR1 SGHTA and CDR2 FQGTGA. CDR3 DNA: TGTGCCAGCTTGGGGGCTTGGTCCTACGAGCAGTACTTC. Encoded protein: CASLGAWSYEQYF.

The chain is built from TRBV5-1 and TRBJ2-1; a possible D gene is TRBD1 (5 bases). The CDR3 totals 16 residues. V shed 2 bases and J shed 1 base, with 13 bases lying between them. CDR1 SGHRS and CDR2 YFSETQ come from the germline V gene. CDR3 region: CASSFLGHSSYNEQFF. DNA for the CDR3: TGCGCCAGCAGCTTCTTAGGACATTCATCCTACAATGAGCAGTTCTTC.

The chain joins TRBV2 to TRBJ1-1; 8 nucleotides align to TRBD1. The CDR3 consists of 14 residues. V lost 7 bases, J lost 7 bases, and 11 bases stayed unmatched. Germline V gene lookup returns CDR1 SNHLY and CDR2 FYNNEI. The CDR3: CASTTNRDRIEAFF. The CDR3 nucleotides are TGTGCCAGCACTACCAACCGGGACAGGATTGAAGCTTTCTTT.

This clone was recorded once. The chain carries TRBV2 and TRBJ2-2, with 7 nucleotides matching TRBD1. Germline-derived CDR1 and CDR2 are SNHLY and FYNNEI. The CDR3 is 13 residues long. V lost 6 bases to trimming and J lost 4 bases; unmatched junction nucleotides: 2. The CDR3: CASRTGPTGELFF. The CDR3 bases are TGTGCCAGCAGGACAGGGCCCACCGGGGAGCTGTTTTTT. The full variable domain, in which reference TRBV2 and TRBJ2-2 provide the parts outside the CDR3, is EPEVTQTPSHQVTQMGQEVILRCVPISNHLYFYWYRQILGQKVEFLVSFYNNEISEKSEIFDDQFSVERPDGSNFTLKIRSTKLEDSAMYFCASRTGPTGELFFGEGSRLTVL.

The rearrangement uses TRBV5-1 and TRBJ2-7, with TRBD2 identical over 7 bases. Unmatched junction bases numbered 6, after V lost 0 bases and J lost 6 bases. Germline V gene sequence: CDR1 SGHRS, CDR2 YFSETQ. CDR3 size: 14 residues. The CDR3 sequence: CASSLELRGVEQYF. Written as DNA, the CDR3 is TGCGCCAGCAGCTTGGAGCTTCGGGGGGTCGAGCAGTACTTC.

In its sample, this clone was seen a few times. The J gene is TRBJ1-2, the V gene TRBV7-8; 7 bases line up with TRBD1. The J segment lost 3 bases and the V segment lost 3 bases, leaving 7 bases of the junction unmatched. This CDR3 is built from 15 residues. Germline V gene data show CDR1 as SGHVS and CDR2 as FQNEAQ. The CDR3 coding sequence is TGTGCCAGCAGCTTTGGGGACGACAGGGACTATGGCTACACCTTC. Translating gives CASSFGDDRDYGYTF.

The CDR3 region has the DNA TGTGCCTGGAGCGTCACAGGGTTGAGCTATGGCTACACCTTC. This gives the protein CAWSVTGLSYGYTF. This chain joins TRBV30 and TRBJ1-2, with D perhaps TRBD1 (6 bases). The germline CDR1 and CDR2 sequences are GTSNPN and SVGIG (reference sequence). Trimming left V 3 bases short and J 4 bases short, with 15 bases between. The CDR3 spans 14 residues.

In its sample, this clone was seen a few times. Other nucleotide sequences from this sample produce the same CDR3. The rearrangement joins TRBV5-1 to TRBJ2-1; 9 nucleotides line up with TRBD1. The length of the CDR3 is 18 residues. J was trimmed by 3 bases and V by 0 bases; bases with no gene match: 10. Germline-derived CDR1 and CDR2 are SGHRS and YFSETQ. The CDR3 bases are TGCGCCAGCAGCTTGGAAGAGTGGGTGGGACAGGGCTACAATGAGCAGTTCTTC. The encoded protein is CASSLEEWVGQGYNEQFF.

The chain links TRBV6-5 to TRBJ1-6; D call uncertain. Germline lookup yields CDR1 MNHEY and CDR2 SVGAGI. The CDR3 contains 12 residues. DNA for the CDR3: TGTGAGTTTCTCCCCGCGAATTCACCCCTCCACTTT. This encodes CEFLPANSPLHF.

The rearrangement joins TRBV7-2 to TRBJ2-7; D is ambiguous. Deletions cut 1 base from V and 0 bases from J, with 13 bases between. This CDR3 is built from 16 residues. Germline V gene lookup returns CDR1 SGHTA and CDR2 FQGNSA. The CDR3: CASSLVPGYPSYEQYF. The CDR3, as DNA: TGTGCCAGCAGCTTAGTTCCCGGGTACCCCTCCTACGAGCAGTACTTC.

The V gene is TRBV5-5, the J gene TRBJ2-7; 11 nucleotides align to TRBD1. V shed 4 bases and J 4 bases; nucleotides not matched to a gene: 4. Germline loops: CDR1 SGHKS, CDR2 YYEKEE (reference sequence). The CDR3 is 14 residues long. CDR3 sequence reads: CASSPRDRGYEQYF. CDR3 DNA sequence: TGTGCCAGCAGCCCCCGGGACAGGGGGTACGAGCAGTACTTC.

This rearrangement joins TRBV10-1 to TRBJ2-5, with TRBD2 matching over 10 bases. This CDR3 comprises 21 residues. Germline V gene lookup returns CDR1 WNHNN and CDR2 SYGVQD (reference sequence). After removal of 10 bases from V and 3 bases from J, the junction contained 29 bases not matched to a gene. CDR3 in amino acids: CAIPQPGLALPAAHIEETQYF. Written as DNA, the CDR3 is TGCGCCATCCCTCAACCGGGACTAGCGCTTCCGGCAGCGCATATCGAAGAGACCCAGTACTTC.

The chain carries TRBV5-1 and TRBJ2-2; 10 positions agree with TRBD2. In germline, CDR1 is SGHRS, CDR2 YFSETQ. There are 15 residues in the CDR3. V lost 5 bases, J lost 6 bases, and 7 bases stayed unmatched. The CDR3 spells CASRRLAGAAGELFF. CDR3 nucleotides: TGCGCCAGCAGGCGGCTAGCGGGAGCGGCCGGGGAGCTGTTTTTT. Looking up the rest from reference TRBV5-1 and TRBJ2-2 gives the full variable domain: KAGVTQTPRYLIKTRGQQVTLSCSPISGHRSVSWYQQTPGQGLQFLFEYFSETQRNKGNFPGRFSGRQFSNSRSEMNVSTLELGDSALYLCASRRLAGAAGELFFGEGSRLTVL.

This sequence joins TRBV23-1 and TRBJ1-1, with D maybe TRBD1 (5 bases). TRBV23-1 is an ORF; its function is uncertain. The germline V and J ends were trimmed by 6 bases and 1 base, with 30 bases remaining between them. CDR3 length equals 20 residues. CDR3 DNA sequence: TGCGCCAGCAGCGGAGAGGGGCGGGGGAGAGAGTATCGGACGAACACTGAAGCTTTCTTT. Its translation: CASSGEGRGREYRTNTEAFF.

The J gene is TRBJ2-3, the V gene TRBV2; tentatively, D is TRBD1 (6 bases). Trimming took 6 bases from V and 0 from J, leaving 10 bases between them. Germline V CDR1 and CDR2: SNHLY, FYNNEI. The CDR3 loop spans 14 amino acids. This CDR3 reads CASRRTASTDTQYF. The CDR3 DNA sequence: TGTGCCAGCAGGCGGACAGCTAGCACAGATACGCAGTATTTT.

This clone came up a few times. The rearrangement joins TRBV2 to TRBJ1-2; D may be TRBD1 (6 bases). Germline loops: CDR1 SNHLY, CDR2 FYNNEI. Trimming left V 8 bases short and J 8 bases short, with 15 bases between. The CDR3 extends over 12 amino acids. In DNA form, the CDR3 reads TGTGCCAGCGGGACGGGGGGCGGGGGCTACACCTTC. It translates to CASGTGGGGYTF. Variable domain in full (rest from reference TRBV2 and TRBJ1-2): EPEVTQTPSHQVTQMGQEVILRCVPISNHLYFYWYRQILGQKVEFLVSFYNNEISEKSEIFDDQFSVERPDGSNFTLKIRSTKLEDSAMYFCASGTGGGGYTFGSGTRLTVV.

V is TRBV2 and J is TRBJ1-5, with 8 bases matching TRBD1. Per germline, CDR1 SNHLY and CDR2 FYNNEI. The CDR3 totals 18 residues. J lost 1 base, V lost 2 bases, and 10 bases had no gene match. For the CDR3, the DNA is TGTGCCAGCAGTGAATCTAGGACAGGGTATGGAAGCAATCAGCCCCAGCATTTT. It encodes CASSESRTGYGSNQPQHF.

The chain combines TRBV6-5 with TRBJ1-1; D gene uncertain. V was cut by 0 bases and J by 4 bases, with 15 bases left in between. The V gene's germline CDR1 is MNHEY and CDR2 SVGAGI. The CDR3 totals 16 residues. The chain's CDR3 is CASSYSLLAGGTEAFF. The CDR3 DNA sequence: TGTGCCAGCAGTTACTCGTTACTCGCGGGTGGCACTGAAGCTTTCTTT.

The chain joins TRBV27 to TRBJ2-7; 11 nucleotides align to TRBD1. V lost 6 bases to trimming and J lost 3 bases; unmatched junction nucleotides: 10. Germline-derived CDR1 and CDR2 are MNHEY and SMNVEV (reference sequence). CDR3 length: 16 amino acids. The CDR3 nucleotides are TGTGCCAGCAGGCGAGGGGGGACAGGGGGGAACTACGAGCAGTACTTC. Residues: CASRRGGTGGNYEQYF.

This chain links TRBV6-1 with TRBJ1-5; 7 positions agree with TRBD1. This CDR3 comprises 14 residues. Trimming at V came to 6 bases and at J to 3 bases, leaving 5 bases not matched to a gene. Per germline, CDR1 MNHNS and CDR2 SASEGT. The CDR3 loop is CASRRGQLNQPQHF. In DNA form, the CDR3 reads TGTGCCAGCAGGAGGGGACAGCTCAATCAGCCCCAGCATTTT.

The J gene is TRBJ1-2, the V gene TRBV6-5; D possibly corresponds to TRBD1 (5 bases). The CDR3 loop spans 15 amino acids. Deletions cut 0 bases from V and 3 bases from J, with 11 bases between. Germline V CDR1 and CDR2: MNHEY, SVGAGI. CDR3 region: CASSYSVGRDYGYTF. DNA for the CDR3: TGTGCCAGCAGTTACTCCGTGGGGCGCGACTATGGCTACACCTTC.

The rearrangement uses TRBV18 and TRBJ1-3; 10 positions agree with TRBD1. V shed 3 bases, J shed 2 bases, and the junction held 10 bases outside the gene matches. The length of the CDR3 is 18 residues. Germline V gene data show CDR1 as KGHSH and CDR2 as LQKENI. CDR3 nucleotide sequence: TGTGCCAGCTCACCGACTAACGGACAGGGGGGCACTGGAAACACCATATATTTT. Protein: CASSPTNGQGGTGNTIYF. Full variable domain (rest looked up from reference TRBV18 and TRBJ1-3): NAGVMQNPRHLVRRRGQEARLRCSPMKGHSHVYWYRQLPEEGLKFMVYLQKENIIDESGMPKERFSAEFPKEGPSILRIQQVVRGDSAAYFCASSPTNGQGGTGNTIYFGEGSWLTVV.

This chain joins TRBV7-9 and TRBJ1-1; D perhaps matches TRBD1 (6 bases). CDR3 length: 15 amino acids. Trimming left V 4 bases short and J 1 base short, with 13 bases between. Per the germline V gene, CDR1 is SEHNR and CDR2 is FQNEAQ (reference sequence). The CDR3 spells CASSYVGHQNTEAFF. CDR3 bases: TGTGCCAGCAGCTATGTGGGACACCAGAACACTGAAGCTTTCTTT.

The DNA for the CDR3 is TGTGCCAGTAGTATAGGACCGGACTCGGGAATTCAGTACTTC. Translated, it gives CASSIGPDSGIQYF. The chain joins TRBV19 to TRBJ2-4; D may be TRBD2 (5 bases). CDR1 is LNHDA and CDR2 is SQIVND in the germline V gene (reference sequence). The CDR3 is 14 amino acids. The germline V and J ends were trimmed by 1 base and 10 bases, with 14 bases remaining between them.

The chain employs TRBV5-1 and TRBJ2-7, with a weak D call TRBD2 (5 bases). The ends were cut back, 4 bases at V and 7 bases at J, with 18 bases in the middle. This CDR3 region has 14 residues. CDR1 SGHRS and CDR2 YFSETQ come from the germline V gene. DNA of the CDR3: TGCGCCAGCAGCCCCACGGTCCCGTCGGGAGAGCAGTACTTC. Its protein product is CASSPTVPSGEQYF.

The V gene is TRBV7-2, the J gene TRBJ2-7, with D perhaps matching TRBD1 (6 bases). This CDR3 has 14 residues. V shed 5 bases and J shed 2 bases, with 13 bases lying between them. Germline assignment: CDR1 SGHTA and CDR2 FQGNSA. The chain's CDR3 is CASSQYRVPYEQYF. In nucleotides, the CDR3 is TGTGCCAGCAGCCAATACAGGGTCCCCTACGAGCAGTACTTC.

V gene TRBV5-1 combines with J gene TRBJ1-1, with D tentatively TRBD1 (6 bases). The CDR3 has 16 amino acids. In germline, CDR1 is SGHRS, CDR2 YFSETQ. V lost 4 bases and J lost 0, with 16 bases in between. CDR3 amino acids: CASSEGGGFMNTEAFF. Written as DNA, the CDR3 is TGCGCCAGCAGCGAAGGGGGGGGATTCATGAACACTGAAGCTTTCTTT.